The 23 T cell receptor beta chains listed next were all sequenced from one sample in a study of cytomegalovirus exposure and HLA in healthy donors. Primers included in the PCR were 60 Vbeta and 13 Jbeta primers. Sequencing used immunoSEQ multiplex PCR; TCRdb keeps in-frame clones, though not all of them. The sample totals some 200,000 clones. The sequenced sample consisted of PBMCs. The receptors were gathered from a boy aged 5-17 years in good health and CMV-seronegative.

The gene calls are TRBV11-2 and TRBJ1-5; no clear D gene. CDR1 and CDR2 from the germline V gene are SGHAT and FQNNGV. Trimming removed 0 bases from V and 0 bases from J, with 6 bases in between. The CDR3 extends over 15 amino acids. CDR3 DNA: TGTGCCAGCAGCTTAGATTACAGTAGCAATCAGCCCCAGCATTTT. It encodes CASSLDYSSNQPQHF.

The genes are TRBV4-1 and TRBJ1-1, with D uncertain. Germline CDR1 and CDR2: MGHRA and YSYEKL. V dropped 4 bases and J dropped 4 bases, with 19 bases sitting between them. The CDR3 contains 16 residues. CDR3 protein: CASSLSGSAAGTEAFF. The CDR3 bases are TGCGCCAGCAGCCTCTCAGGTAGTGCCGCGGGCACTGAAGCTTTCTTT.

The CDR3 DNA follows: TGCGCCAGCAGCGCAACCGGACAGGGCCTTGAGACCCAGTACTTC. Residues: CASSATGQGLETQYF. The J gene is TRBJ2-5, the V gene TRBV5-1; 8 nucleotides agree with TRBD1. This CDR3 spans 15 amino acids. J was trimmed by 5 bases and V by 4 bases; bases with no gene match: 10. Germline V gene data show CDR1 as SGHRS and CDR2 as YFSETQ.

CDR3 sequence (DNA): TGTGCCTGGAGTGTACGGGGGAACACTGAAGCTTTCTTT. Encoded protein: CAWSVRGNTEAFF. This chain joins TRBV30 and TRBJ1-1, with D hard to call. Germline CDR1 GTSNPN, CDR2 SVGIG (reference sequence). V lost 0 bases and J 1 base, leaving 6 bases between the germline ends. CDR3 length: 13 residues.

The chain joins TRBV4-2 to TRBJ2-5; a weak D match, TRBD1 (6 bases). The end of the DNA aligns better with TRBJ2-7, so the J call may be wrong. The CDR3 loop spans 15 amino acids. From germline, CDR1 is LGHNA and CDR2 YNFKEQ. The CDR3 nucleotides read TGTGCCAGCAGCCAGAACAGGGAGCCCCACTACGAGCAGTACTTC. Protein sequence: CASSQNREPHYEQYF.

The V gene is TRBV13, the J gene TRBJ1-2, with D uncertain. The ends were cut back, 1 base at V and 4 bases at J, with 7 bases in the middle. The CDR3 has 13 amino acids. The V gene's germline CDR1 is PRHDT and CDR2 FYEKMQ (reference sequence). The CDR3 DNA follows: TGTGCCAGCAGCTTAGATATCAGCTATGGCTACACCTTC. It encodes CASSLDISYGYTF.

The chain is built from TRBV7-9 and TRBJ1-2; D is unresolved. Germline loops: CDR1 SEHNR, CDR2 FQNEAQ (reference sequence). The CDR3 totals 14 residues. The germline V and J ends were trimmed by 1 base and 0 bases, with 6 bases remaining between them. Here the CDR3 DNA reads TGTGCCAGCAGCTTAGATCCTGCTAACTATGGCTACACCTTC. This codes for CASSLDPANYGYTF.

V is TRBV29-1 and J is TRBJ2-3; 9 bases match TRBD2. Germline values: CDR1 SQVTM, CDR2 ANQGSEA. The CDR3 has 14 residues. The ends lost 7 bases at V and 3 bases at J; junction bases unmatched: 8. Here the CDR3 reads CSGGGLALTDTQYF. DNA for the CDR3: TGCAGCGGGGGGGGACTAGCCCTAACAGATACGCAGTATTTT.

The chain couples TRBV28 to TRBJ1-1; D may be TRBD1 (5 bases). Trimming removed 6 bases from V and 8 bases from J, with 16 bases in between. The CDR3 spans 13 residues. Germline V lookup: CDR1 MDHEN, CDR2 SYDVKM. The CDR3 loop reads CASSRALRREAFF. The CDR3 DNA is TGTGCCAGCAGCAGGGCCCTCCGAAGAGAAGCTTTCTTT.

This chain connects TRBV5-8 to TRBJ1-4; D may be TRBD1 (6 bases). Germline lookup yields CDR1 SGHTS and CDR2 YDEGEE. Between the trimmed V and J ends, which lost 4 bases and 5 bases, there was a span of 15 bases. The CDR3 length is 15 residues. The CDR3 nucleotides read TGTGCCAGCAGCGAATTGGACAGAAGAAATGAAAAACTGTTTTTT. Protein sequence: CASSELDRRNEKLFF.

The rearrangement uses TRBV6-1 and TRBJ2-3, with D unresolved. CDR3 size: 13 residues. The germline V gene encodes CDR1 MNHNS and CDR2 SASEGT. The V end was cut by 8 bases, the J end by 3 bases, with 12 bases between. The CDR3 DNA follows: TGTGCCAGCGAACTCCAGAGGACAGATACGCAGTATTTT. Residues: CASELQRTDTQYF.

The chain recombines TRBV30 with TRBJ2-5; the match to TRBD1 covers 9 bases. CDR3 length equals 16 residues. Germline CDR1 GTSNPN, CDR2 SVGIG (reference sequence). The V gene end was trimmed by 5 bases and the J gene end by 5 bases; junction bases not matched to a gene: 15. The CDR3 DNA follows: TGTGCCTGGGGTCAAGGTTTGACGGGACAGGGCGAGACCCAGTACTTC. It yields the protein CAWGQGLTGQGETQYF. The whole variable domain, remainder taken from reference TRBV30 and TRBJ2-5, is SQTIHQWPATLVQPVGSPLSLECTVEGTSNPNLYWYRQAAGRGLQLLFYSVGIGQISSEVPQNLSASRPQDRQFILSSKKLLLSDSGFYLCAWGQGLTGQGETQYFGPGTRLLVL.

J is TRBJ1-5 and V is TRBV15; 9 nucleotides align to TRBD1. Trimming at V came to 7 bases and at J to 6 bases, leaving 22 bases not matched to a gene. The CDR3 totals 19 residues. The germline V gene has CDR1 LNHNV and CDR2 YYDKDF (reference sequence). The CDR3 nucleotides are TGTGCCACCACCCTAGGACCGGGACAGGGAACATTAATTAGTCAGCCCCAGCATTTT. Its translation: CATTLGPGQGTLISQPQHF.

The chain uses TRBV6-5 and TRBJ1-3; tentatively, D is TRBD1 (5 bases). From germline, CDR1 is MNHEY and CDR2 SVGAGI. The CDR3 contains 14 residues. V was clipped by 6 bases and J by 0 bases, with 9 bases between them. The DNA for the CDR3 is TGTGCCAGCAGCCGGGGGAACTCTGGAAACACCATATATTTT. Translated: CASSRGNSGNTIYF.

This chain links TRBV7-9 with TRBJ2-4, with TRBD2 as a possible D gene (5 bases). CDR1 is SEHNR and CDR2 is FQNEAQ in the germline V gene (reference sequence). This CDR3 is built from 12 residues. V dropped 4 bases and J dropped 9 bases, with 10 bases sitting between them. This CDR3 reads CASSSKRGIQYF. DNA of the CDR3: TGTGCCAGCAGCTCAAAACGGGGCATTCAGTACTTC.

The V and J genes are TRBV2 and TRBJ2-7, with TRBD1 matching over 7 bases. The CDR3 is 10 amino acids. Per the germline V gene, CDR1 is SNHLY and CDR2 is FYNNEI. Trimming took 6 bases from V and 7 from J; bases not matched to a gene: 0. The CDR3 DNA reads TGTGCCAGCAGGGGACAGGAGCAGTACTTC. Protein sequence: CASRGQEQYF.

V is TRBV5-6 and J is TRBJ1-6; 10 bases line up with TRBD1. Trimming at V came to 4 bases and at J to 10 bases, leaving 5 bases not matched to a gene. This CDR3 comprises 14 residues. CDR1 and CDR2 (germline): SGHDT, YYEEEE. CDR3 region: CASSAGQGISPLHF. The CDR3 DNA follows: TGTGCCAGCAGCGCGGGACAGGGGATATCACCCCTCCACTTT.

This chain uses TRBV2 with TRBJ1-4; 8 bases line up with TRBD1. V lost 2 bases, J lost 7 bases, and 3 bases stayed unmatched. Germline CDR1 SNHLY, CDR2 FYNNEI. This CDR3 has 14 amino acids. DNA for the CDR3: TGTGCCAGCAGTGAAATCAGGGGGCCTGAAAAACTGTTTTTT. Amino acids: CASSEIRGPEKLFF.

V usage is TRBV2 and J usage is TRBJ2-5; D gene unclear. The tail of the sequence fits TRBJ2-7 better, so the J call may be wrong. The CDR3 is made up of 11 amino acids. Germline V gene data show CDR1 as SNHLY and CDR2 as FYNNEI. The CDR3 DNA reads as TGTGCCAGCAGTTCGGAGTACGAGCAGTACTTC. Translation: CASSSEYEQYF.

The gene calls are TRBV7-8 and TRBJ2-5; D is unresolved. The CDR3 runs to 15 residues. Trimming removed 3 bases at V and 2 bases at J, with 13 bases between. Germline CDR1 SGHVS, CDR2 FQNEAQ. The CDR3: CASSFTVNGQETQYF. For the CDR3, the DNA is TGTGCCAGCAGCTTCACAGTGAATGGACAAGAGACCCAGTACTTC. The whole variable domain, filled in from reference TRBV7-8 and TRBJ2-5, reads GAGVSQSPRYKVAKRGQDVALRCDPISGHVSLFWYQQALGQGPEFLTYFQNEAQLDKSGLPSDRFFAERPEGSVSTLKIQRTQQEDSAVYLCASSFTVNGQETQYFGPGTRLLVL.

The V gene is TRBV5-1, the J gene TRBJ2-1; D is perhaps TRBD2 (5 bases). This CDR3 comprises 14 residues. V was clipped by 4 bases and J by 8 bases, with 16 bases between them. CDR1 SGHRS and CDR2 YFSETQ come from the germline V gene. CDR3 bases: TGCGCCAGCAGCCCGGAGGTTGGGGTGGATGAGCAGTTCTTC. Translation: CASSPEVGVDEQFF.

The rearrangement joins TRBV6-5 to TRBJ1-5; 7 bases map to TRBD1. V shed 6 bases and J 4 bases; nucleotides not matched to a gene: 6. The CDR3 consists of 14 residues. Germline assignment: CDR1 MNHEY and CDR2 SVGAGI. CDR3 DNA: TGTGCCAGCAGCTTGGGACAGACGAATCAGCCCCAGCATTTT. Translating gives CASSLGQTNQPQHF.

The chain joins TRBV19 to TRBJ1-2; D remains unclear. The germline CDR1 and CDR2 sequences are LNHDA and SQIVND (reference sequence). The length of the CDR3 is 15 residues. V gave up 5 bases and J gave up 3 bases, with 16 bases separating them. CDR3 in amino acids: CASSPKIWEYYGYTF. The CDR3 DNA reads TGTGCCAGTAGTCCTAAGATCTGGGAGTACTATGGCTACACCTTC.